The clone carrying this T cell receptor beta chain has at least ten counts. What it binds is unknown. This specimen belongs to a study of T cell repertoires in cytomegalovirus infection. Study as a whole: Through public TCR beta signatures, both CMV infection and matching HLA type were indicated.

V gave up 2 bases and J gave up 6 bases; unmatched junction bases: 2. Germline CDR1 reads MNHNY; CDR2 reads SVGAGI (reference sequence). The CDR3 sequence is 15 residues long. TCRdb re-called the reads through MiXCR, storing one row per CDR3 protein. The sample includes about 490,000 distinct CDR3 sequences, more than 15% of them seen just once. Overall study findings and caveats: Using cumulative public TCR beta family frequency, the authors identified those who carried CMV together with the relevant HLA. There were HLA-C-restricted CMV-specific TCR beta clonotypes dominating the ex vivo response.

This clonotype originated in a human donor in good health (CMV status not recorded). Some clones in this sample may be carry-over from other donors' samples. The chain recombines TRBV6-6 with TRBJ2-1; 12 nucleotides line up with TRBD2. The sequenced sample consisted of CD8+ T cells from PBMCs. CDR3 amino acids: CASSYGLAGSNEQFF. In DNA form, the CDR3 reads TGTGCCAGCAGTTACGGACTAGCGGGGTCCAATGAGCAGTTCTTC.